These 6 T cell receptor beta chains came from one sample sequenced in a study of cytomegalovirus exposure and HLA in healthy donors. 60 Vbeta and 13 Jbeta primers were used in PCR. TCRdb's table, derived via immunoSEQ multiplex PCR, lists solely in-frame clones and lacks some. This sample has just over 200,000 clones, with roughly 80% found just once. Sequences were obtained from PBMCs. The receptors stem from a man between 50 and 59 years old in good health and CMV-seronegative.

The chain joins TRBV7-9 to TRBJ2-7; no clear D. From germline, CDR1 is SEHNR and CDR2 FQNEAQ (reference sequence). V was clipped by 2 bases and J by 2 bases, with 10 bases between them. The CDR3 runs to 14 residues. Here the CDR3 reads CASSLTLNTYEQYF. The CDR3 DNA reads as TGTGCCAGCAGCTTAACACTAAATACCTACGAGCAGTACTTC.

This sequence joins TRBV5-4 and TRBJ2-1; possibly TRBD2 for D (5 bases). Trimming cost V 6 bases and J 4 bases, with 17 bases left between them. The length of the CDR3 is 15 residues. The V gene's germline CDR1 is SGHNT and CDR2 YYREEE (reference sequence). The CDR3 DNA follows: TGTGCCAGCACCCTTGGAGAGGGTCTTTACAATGAGCAGTTCTTC. Its translation: CASTLGEGLYNEQFF.

The chain combines TRBV2 with TRBJ1-5; D not resolved. Germline-derived CDR1 and CDR2 are SNHLY and FYNNEI. The V and J ends lost 8 bases and 1 base respectively, with 9 bases between them. This CDR3 is built from 13 residues. CDR3 coding DNA: TGTGCCAGCTTGGGCAGAAGCAATCAGCCCCAGCATTTT. Translated: CASLGRSNQPQHF.

This clone was observed once. This chain links TRBV5-1 with TRBJ2-2; 7 nucleotides agree with TRBD2. The V gene's germline CDR1 is SGHRS and CDR2 YFSETQ. The V segment lost 0 bases and the J segment 4 bases; nucleotides outside the gene matches: 9. This CDR3 has 17 amino acids. The CDR3 region has the DNA TGCGCCAGCAGCTTGGTCGGCGGGAGCCGGGGCACCGGGGAGCTGTTTTTT. Encoded protein: CASSLVGGSRGTGELFF.

The chain uses TRBV30 and TRBJ2-7, with TRBD1 matching over 8 bases. The CDR3 is 15 amino acids. CDR1 and CDR2 from the germline V gene are GTSNPN and SVGIG (reference sequence). The V segment lost 4 bases and the J segment 0 bases; nucleotides outside the gene matches: 8. The CDR3 DNA follows: TGTGCCTGGATTGACAGGGGAAGGACCTCCTACGAGCAGTACTTC. Translated, it gives CAWIDRGRTSYEQYF.

The chain joins TRBV19 to TRBJ2-3; 10 nucleotides match TRBD2. V dropped 3 bases and J dropped 5; count of bases not matched to a gene: 2. CDR3 length equals 14 residues. CDR1 and CDR2 (germline): LNHDA, SQIVND (reference sequence). In DNA form, the CDR3 reads TGTGCCAGTAGTATTAGCGGGAGGATAGATACGCAGTATTTT. Amino acids: CASSISGRIDTQYF.